This T cell receptor beta chain was sequenced for a study of identical twins. Whole-study findings and limits: Beta out-of-frame sequences showed weaker excess sharing between twins.

This clonotype was counted many times. Its specificity is not known. Germline V gene lookup returns CDR1 MNHEY and CDR2 SMNVEV (reference sequence). V shed 0 bases, J shed 9 bases, and the junction held 8 bases outside the gene matches. CDR3 length: 16 residues. TCRdb reanalysed the 5' RACE reads using MiXCR and keeps one entry per CDR3 protein. The sample comprises around 280,000 distinct CDR3 sequences, less than 9% of which are singletons, and 2.1% rests with the top ten. The sample was also linked to a second study, of yellow fever vaccine responses in identical twins.

The TCR was taken from a woman aged 18-30 years in good health. Sequences were obtained from memory (CD45RO+) T cells sorted from blood. The V call is TRBV27, the J call TRBJ2-1, with 10 bases matching TRBD2. CDR3 region: CASSLSASGSSGEQFF. In DNA, the CDR3 is TGTGCCAGCAGTTTATCGGCTAGCGGGAGCAGTGGTGAGCAGTTCTTC.